The rows below give T cell receptor beta chains drawn from one sample of a study of T-cell memory formation after mild COVID-19. One entry per CDR3 protein results from TCRdb running MiXCR on the 5' RACE reads. Of about 44,000 distinct CDR3 sequences listed, less than 7.5% were seen once; the top ten hold about 1.5%. The sample comprised PBMCs or a T cell subset sorted from them (not recorded which). Receptor source: a man between 18 and 29 years old who had mild COVID-19 (a few samples of this study predate the infection). Cell type and time point are not known. The CDR3 runs from the conserved cysteine through the conserved F or W. D genes are given only for firm matches. The size entry is marked missing in some rows and otherwise reads once, few, many or a size class.

>few|TRBV5-1|TRBJ2-3|NA
CASSLASRAETDTQYF
TGCGCCAGCAGCTTGGCCTCGCGAGCGGAAACAGATACGCAGTATTTT
>NA|TRBV12-3/TRBV12-4|TRBJ1-2|TRBD1
CASSFGRGRGGYTF
TGTGCCAGCAGTTTTGGCAGGGGGCGCGGTGGCTACACCTTC
>NA|TRBV27|TRBJ1-6|NA
CASSPQSYSPLHF
TGTGCCAGCAGCCCCCAGTCTTACTCACCCCTCCACTTT
>NA|TRBV7-2|TRBJ2-5|NA
CASSFQGGGETQYF
TGTGCCAGCAGCTTCCAGGGGGGAGGGGAGACCCAGTACTTC
>NA|TRBV12-3/TRBV12-4|TRBJ1-1|NA
CASSLEPSNTEAFF
TGTGCCAGCAGCTTGGAACCCTCCAACACTGAAGCTTTCTTT
>NA|TRBV10-2|TRBJ2-3|NA
CASRFLGATDTQYF
TGCGCCAGCAGATTTTTGGGAGCCACAGATACGCAGTATTTT
>NA|TRBV11-3|TRBJ2-3|NA
CASSRGELGTDTQYF
TGTGCCAGCAGCCGGGGAGAGCTCGGCACAGATACGCAGTATTTT
>NA|TRBV20-1|TRBJ2-3|TRBD1
CSAAGFRTGGAWDTQYF
TGCAGTGCTGCGGGATTTCGGACAGGGGGCGCCTGGGATACGCAGTATTTT
>many|TRBV4-3|TRBJ2-1|NA
CASSQDQREPYNEQFF
TGCGCCAGCAGCCAAGATCAGAGGGAACCATACAATGAGCAGTTCTTC
>NA|TRBV7-2|TRBJ1-3|NA
CASSLQSKGNTIYF
TGTGCCAGCAGCTTACAGTCGAAAGGAAACACCATATATTTT
>many|TRBV11-2|TRBJ2-2|TRBD2
CASSLDPEAGRAGELFF
TGTGCCAGCAGCTTAGATCCCGAGGCAGGGAGGGCCGGGGAGCTGTTTTTT
>few|TRBV4-2|TRBJ2-2|NA
CASSQGQGADGELFF
TGTGCCAGCAGCCAAGGACAAGGGGCGGACGGGGAGCTGTTTTTT
>NA|TRBV7-2|TRBJ2-5|NA
CASSLDWGWETQYF
TGTGCCAGCAGCTTAGACTGGGGCTGGGAGACCCAGTACTTC
>many|TRBV7-2|TRBJ2-5|TRBD2
CASSSFAGGRETQYF
TGTGCCAGCAGCTCTTTCGCGGGGGGGCGAGAGACCCAGTACTTC
>few|TRBV11-2|TRBJ2-3|NA
CASSLDGIVQYF
TGTGCCAGCAGCTTAGATGGAATAGTTCAGTATTTT
>NA|TRBV20-1|TRBJ1-1|NA
CSASNIDDTEAFF
TGCAGTGCTAGTAACATTGACGACACTGAAGCTTTCTTT
>NA|TRBV6-2/TRBV6-3|TRBJ2-1|NA
CASSIGGTEQFF
TGTGCCAGCTCCATCGGGGGAACTGAGCAGTTCTTC
>NA|TRBV6-2/TRBV6-3|TRBJ2-7|TRBD2
CASSSGTTYEQYF
TGTGCCAGCAGCTCCGGGACTACCTACGAGCAGTACTTC
>NA|TRBV20-1|TRBJ2-1|TRBD2
CSARDLRGIYNEQFF
TGCAGTGCTAGAGATTTGCGGGGGATCTACAATGAGCAGTTCTTC
>many|TRBV5-1|TRBJ2-3|NA
CASSLEAVTDTQYF
TGCGCCAGCAGCTTGGAGGCAGTCACAGATACGCAGTATTTT
>NA|TRBV20-1|TRBJ1-3|TRBD1
CSARSGTGSGNTIYF
TGCAGTGCTAGATCTGGGACAGGCTCTGGAAACACCATATATTTT
>few|TRBV4-1|TRBJ1-5|NA
CASSQDLPAVRQPQHF
TGCGCCAGCAGCCAAGATCTTCCGGCAGTCCGACAGCCCCAGCATTTT
>many|TRBV9|TRBJ2-2|NA
CASSAQNTGELFF
TGTGCCAGCAGCGCTCAGAACACCGGGGAGCTGTTTTTT
>many|TRBV12-3/TRBV12-4|TRBJ2-3|NA
CASSLGLATDTQYF
TGTGCCAGCAGTTTAGGGCTAGCGACAGATACGCAGTATTTT
>few|TRBV20-1|TRBJ2-3|TRBD2
CSARVGGSGGVDTQYF
TGCAGTGCTAGAGTTGGAGGTAGCGGGGGAGTAGATACGCAGTATTTT
>few|TRBV4-3|TRBJ2-2|TRBD2
CASSQILAGDTGELFF
TGCGCCAGCAGCCAAATCCTAGCGGGGGACACCGGGGAGCTGTTTTTT
>few|TRBV5-4|TRBJ1-2|TRBD1
CASRSVGTGANYGYTF
TGTGCCAGCAGGTCTGTCGGGACAGGGGCCAACTATGGCTACACCTTC
>NA|TRBV9|TRBJ1-1|TRBD1
CASSVGTGSNTEAFF
TGTGCCAGCAGCGTAGGGACAGGAAGTAACACTGAAGCTTTCTTT
>few|TRBV6-2/TRBV6-3|TRBJ1-2|NA
CASSSEGFGNGYTF
TGTGCCAGCAGTTCGGAGGGGTTCGGGAATGGCTACACCTTC
>NA|TRBV11-2|TRBJ2-5|NA
CASSLGGWETQYF
TGTGCCAGCAGCTTAGGAGGGTGGGAGACCCAGTACTTC
>NA|TRBV18|TRBJ2-3|NA
CASSELGRDTQYF
TGTGCCAGCTCAGAGCTGGGGCGAGATACGCAGTATTTT
>few|TRBV20-1|TRBJ2-2|NA
CSAKGLFTGELFF
TGCAGTGCTAAAGGGCTCTTTACCGGGGAGCTGTTTTTT
>few|TRBV7-2|TRBJ2-3|NA
CASSLRAGTNADTQYF
TGTGCCAGCAGCTTAAGGGCAGGGACCAATGCAGATACGCAGTATTTT
>many|TRBV4-3|TRBJ2-2|TRBD1
CASSLLTGTGNTGELFF
TGCGCCAGCAGCCTTCTTACCGGGACAGGGAACACCGGGGAGCTGTTTTTT
>many|TRBV7-2|TRBJ2-5|NA
CASSLVETQYF
TGTGCCAGCAGCTTGGTGGAGACCCAGTACTTC
>NA|TRBV11-2|TRBJ2-1|NA
CASSPIRGSSYNEQFF
TGTGCCAGCAGCCCAATCCGGGGGAGCTCCTACAATGAGCAGTTCTTC
>few|TRBV5-1|TRBJ1-5|NA
CASSLDGRGNQPQHF
TGCGCCAGCAGCTTGGATGGTCGGGGGAATCAGCCCCAGCATTTT
>NA|TRBV5-1|TRBJ2-2|NA
CASSPDLTGGELFF
TGCGCCAGCAGCCCCGACTTGACGGGCGGGGAGCTGTTTTTT
>NA|TRBV5-1|TRBJ1-4|NA
CASSLPRGPATNEKLFF
TGCGCCAGCAGCCTCCCTCGGGGACCTGCAACTAATGAAAAACTGTTTTTT
>NA|TRBV12-3/TRBV12-4|TRBJ1-3|NA
CASSLRTDGPGNTIYF
TGTGCCAGCAGTCTACGGACAGATGGGCCTGGAAACACCATATATTTT
>few|TRBV7-9|TRBJ1-2|NA
CASSLATGVLHYGYTF
TGTGCCAGCAGCTTAGCGACAGGCGTTCTACACTATGGCTACACCTTC
>few|TRBV5-1|TRBJ2-1|NA
CASSFQEGYNEQFF
TGCGCCAGCAGCTTTCAGGAGGGCTACAATGAGCAGTTCTTC
>few|TRBV7-7|TRBJ2-6|TRBD1
CASSSTGGKGANVLTF
TGTGCCAGCAGCTCGACAGGGGGCAAGGGGGCCAACGTCCTGACTTTC
>NA|TRBV3-1|TRBJ1-1|NA
CASSQRDGGSEAFF
TGTGCCAGCAGCCAAAGGGACGGGGGGTCTGAAGCTTTCTTT
>few|TRBV19|TRBJ1-2|NA
CASSIRRQARGGGYTF
TGTGCCAGTAGTATTCGCCGGCAGGCGCGCGGCGGTGGCTACACCTTC
>few|TRBV6-6|TRBJ1-1|NA
CASTLFGTLGDTEAFF
TGTGCCAGCACCCTATTCGGGACACTTGGCGACACTGAAGCTTTCTTT
>many|TRBV6-5|TRBJ2-7|TRBD2
CASSYSGTSSHEQYF
TGTGCCAGCAGTTACTCCGGGACTAGTAGTCACGAGCAGTACTTC
>many|TRBV4-3|TRBJ2-3|NA
CASSALVWTDTQYF
TGCGCCAGCAGCGCACTAGTTTGGACAGATACGCAGTATTTT
>NA|TRBV2|TRBJ1-5|NA
CASSEIVSNQPQHF
TGTGCCAGCAGTGAAATCGTTAGCAATCAGCCCCAGCATTTT
>few|TRBV28|TRBJ2-1|TRBD2
CASFSGGANYNEQFF
TGTGCCAGCTTCAGCGGGGGGGCAAACTACAATGAGCAGTTCTTC
>few|TRBV12-3/TRBV12-4|TRBJ1-4|NA
CASSFSVVEEKLFF
TGTGCCAGCAGTTTTTCGGTAGTGGAGGAAAAACTGTTTTTT
>few|TRBV5-1|TRBJ2-7|TRBD1
CASSFSLAGGRGHSYEQYF
TGCGCCAGCAGCTTTTCTTTGGCAGGGGGCAGGGGACACTCCTACGAGCAGTACTTC
>NA|TRBV5-4|TRBJ2-1|NA
CASSGGPPYNEQFF
TGTGCCAGCAGCGGAGGGCCACCTTACAATGAGCAGTTCTTC
>few|TRBV27|TRBJ2-5|TRBD2
CATSRGGLQTQYF
TGTGCCACGAGTCGGGGGGGTCTTCAGACCCAGTACTTC
>few|TRBV12-3/TRBV12-4|TRBJ1-1|NA
CASSLRQANTEAFF
TGTGCCAGCAGTTTACGTCAGGCGAACACTGAAGCTTTCTTT
>few|TRBV7-2|TRBJ1-1|NA
CASSLIGGDAFF
TGTGCCAGCAGCTTAATCGGGGGCGACGCTTTCTTT
>many|TRBV7-2|TRBJ2-2|NA
CASSPNTGELFF
TGTGCCAGCAGCCCGAACACCGGGGAGCTGTTTTTT